The source of this T cell receptor (beta chain) is a study of neoadjuvant anti-PD-1 for oral cavity cancer (dated by TCRdb to about 2021). The study in broad terms: Before undergoing curative-intent surgical resection, most patients got three to four biweekly nivolumab doses at 3 mg/kg. For patients who did not progress, a fourth nivolumab dose was given around day 43, followed by definitive surgical resection on days 50-56. The parent correlative cohort included roughly 13 patients, with an approximately 32% response rate. Responders were defined as patients with complete response, partial response or stable disease by RECIST 1.1; non-responders were defined as patients with progression.

From the germline V gene, CDR1 is SGHDN and CDR2 is FVKESK. Spanning cysteine to phenylalanine, the CDR3 consists of 14 amino acids. Only the CDR3 part of the read is kept: 42 bases, read in frame from the first base. Trimming takes 0 bases from V and 8 bases from J, and the germline ends sit 14 bases apart. Sample time point, as interpreted from the label and publication: before neoadjuvant nivolumab. None of the patients had received prior systemic or radiation treatment, and all were newly diagnosed with stage II-IVA oral cavity squamous cell carcinoma. The cohort was composed of patients with HPV-negative, locally advanced oral cavity squamous cell carcinoma. The samples were obtained from a longitudinal correlative study of a single-arm phase II trial testing neoadjuvant nivolumab in oral cavity squamous cell carcinoma. Subject-matched pre- and post-treatment PBMCs and tumors from three responders and three non-responders underwent genomic DNA-based TCRbeta sequencing. For tumor tissue, genomic DNA extraction relied on the Maxwell RSC DNA from Tissue kit.

For survey sequencing of tumor libraries, mostly 4 to 6 ug of input genomic DNA was used, and two replicates were run per sample. The immunoSEQ hsTCRbeta kit was used to prepare TCRbeta libraries, following the manufacturer's instructions. The completed libraries were mixed into a single pool at 3 nM, then sequenced with an Illumina NovaSeq 6000 S4 flow cell. In the source study's methods: The immunoSEQ Analyzer was used for raw data preprocessing and quality control. The analysis was limited to productive rearrangements, and each clonotype was defined by a unique CDR3 amino acid sequence. Repertoire clonality was estimated as the Gini-Simpson index, which was calculated using the R package tcR. Student's t test was used to compare Gini indices, and Pearson correlation was used to assess associations with tumor size change. The table comes from immuneACCESS by way of TCRdb, which keeps in-frame sequences with V and J called. Part of the clones is missing from these tables; in studies checked, under half for an unresolved V gene and the rest for unknown reasons. That table is the source of V, J and clone size, and D and trimming were worked out from the DNA. The sample data list approximately 7,100 clones, and about 53% of these were observed just once. Approximately 10% of the sample lies in the top ten.

About this clone itself: This clone's antigen is unknown. Base qualities are not at hand, and no much larger clone is one base apart.

Overall study outcomes, separate from this receptor: Larger post-treatment sizes of preexisting intratumoral clones correlated with greater tumor shrinkage, suggesting expansion of preexisting clones contributed to response. Higher pretreatment blood TCRbeta clonality and lower post-treatment tumor TCRbeta clonality were correlated with higher pretreatment blood Treg/Th17 ratios. Only three patients per response group were included in the TCR analyses, and larger cohorts for validation were called for by the authors.

The sequences come from tumor tissue, collected before nivolumab (anti-PD-1) treatment. Recombination connected TRBV14 to TRBJ2-7; the D region is possibly TRBD1 or TRBD2, each matching across 6 bases. The sequence was collected from a person aged 35-80 years with oral cavity squamous cell carcinoma. The CDR3 reads CASSQDFGGYQQYF. In nucleotide form, the sequence is TGTGCCAGCAGCCAAGATTTCGGGGGCTATCAGCAGTACTTC.